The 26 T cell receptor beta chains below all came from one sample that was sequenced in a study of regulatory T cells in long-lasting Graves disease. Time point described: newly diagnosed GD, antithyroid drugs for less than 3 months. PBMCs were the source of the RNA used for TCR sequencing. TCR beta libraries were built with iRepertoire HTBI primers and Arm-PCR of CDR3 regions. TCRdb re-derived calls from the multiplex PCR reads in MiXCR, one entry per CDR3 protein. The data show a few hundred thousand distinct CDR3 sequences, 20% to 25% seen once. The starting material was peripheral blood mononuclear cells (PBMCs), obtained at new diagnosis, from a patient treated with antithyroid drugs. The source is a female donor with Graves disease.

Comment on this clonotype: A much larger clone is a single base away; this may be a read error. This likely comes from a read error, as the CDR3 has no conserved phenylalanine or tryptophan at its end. The CDR3 spells CASSVRRSETQYS. DNA of the CDR3: TGTGCCAGCAGTGTCCGCAGGAGTGAGACCCAGTACTCC. This chain connects TRBV28 to TRBJ2-5; the D is unclear. The germline V gene has CDR1 MDHEN and CDR2 SYDVKM. This CDR3 has 13 residues. Between the trimmed V and J ends, which lost 5 bases and 5 bases, there was a span of 12 bases.

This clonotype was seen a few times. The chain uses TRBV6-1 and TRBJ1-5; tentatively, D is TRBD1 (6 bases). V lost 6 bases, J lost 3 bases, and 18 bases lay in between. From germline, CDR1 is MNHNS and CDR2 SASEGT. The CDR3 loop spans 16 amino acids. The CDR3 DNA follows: TGTGCCAGCAGGCCTTCCGTAACAGGGACCAATCAGCCCCAGCATTTT. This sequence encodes CASRPSVTGTNQPQHF.

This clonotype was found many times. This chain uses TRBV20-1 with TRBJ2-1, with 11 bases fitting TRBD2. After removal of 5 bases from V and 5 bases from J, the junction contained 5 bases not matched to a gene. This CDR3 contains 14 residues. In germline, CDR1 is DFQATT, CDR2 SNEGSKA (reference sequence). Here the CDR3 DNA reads TGCAGTGCTTACAGACTAGCGGGGAACAATGAGCAGTTCTTC. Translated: CSAYRLAGNNEQFF.

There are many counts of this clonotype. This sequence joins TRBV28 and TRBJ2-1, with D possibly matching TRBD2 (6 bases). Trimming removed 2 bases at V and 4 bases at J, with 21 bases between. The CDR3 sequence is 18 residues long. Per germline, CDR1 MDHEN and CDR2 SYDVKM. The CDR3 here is CASSLQTPRYGGYNEQFF. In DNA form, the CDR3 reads TGTGCCAGCAGTTTACAAACCCCCCGATACGGGGGATACAATGAGCAGTTCTTC.

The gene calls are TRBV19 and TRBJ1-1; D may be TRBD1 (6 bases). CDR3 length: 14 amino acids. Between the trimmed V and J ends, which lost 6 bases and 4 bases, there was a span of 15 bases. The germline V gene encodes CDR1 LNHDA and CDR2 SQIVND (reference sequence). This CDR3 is CASRPLQGITEAFF. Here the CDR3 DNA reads TGTGCCAGTAGGCCCCTCCAGGGGATCACTGAAGCTTTCTTT.

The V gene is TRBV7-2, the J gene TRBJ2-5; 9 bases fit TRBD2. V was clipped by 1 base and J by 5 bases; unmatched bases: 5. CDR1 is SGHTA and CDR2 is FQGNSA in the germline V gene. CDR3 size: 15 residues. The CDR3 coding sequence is TGTGCCAGCAGCTTAGGTGCGGGGGGGCAGGAGACCCAGTACTTC. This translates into CASSLGAGGQETQYF.

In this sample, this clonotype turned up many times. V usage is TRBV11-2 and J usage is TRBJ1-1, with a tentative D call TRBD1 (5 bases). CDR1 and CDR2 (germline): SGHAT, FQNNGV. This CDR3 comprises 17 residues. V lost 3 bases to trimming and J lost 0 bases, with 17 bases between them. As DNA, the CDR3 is TGTGCCAGCAGCTTGAGGCCCGGGGACTTCATGAACACTGAAGCTTTCTTT. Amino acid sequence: CASSLRPGDFMNTEAFF.

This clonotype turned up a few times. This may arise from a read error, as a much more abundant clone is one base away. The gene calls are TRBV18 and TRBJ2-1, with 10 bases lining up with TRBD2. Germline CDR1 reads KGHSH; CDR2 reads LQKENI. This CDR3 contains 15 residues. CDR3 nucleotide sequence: TGTGCCAGCTCACCGCTAGCGGGAGTTACCAATGAGCGGTTCTTC. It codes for CASSPLAGVTNERFF.

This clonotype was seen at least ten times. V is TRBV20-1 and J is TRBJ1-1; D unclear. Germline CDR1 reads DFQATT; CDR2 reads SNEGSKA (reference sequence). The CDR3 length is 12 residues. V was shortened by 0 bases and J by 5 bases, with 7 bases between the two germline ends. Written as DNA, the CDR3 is TGCAGTGCTAGAGATGGTAATACTGAAGCTTTCTTT. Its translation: CSARDGNTEAFF.

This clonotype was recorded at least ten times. Here the CDR3 reads CASSQEHGLGNEKLFF. Here the CDR3 DNA reads TGCGCCAGCAGCCAAGAACACGGCTTGGGTAATGAAAAACTGTTTTTT. This sequence joins TRBV4-3 and TRBJ1-4; D gene unclear. Trimming took off 0 bases at V and 4 bases at J, with 12 bases between the two ends. This CDR3 spans 16 amino acids. CDR1 LGHNA and CDR2 YSLEER come from the germline V gene.

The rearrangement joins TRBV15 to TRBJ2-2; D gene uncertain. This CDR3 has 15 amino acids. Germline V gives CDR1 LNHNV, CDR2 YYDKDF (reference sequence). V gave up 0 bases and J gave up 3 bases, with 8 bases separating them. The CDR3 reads CATSRDPADTGELFF. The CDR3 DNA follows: TGTGCCACCAGCAGAGATCCGGCTGACACCGGGGAGCTGTTTTTT.

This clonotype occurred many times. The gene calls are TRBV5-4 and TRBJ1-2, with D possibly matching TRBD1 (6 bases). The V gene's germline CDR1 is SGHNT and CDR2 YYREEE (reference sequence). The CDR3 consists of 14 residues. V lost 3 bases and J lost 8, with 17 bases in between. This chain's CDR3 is CASSSRQAPGGYTF. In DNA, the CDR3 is TGTGCCAGCAGCTCGAGACAGGCTCCTGGGGGCTACACCTTC. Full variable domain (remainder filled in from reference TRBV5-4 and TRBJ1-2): ETGVTQSPTHLIKTRGQQVTLRCSSQSGHNTVSWYQQALGQGPQFIFQYYREEENGRGNFPPRFSGLQFPNYSSELNVNALELDDSALYLCASSSRQAPGGYTFGSGTRLTVV.

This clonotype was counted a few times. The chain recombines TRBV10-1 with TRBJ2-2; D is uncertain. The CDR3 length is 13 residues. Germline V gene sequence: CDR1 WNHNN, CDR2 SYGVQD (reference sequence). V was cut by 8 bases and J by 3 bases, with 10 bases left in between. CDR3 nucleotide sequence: TGCGCCAGCGTGGCAGTCGACACCGGGGAGCTGTTTTTT. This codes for CASVAVDTGELFF.

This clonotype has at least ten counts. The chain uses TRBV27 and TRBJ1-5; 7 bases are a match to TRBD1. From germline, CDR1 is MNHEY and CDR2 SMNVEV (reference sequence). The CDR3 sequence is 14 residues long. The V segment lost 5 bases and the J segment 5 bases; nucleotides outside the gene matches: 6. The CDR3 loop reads CASSNQGEYQPQHF. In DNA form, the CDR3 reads TGTGCCAGCAGTAATCAGGGGGAGTATCAGCCCCAGCATTTT.

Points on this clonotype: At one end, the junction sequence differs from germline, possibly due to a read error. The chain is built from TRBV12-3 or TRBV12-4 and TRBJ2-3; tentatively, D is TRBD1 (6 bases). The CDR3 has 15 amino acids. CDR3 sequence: CASNLYLTGTDTQCF. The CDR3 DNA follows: TGTGCTAGCAACCTCTATCTGACAGGCACAGATACGCAGTGTTTT.

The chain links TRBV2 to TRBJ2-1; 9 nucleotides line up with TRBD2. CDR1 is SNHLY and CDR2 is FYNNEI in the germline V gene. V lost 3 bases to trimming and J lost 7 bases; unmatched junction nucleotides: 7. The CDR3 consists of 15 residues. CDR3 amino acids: CASSDWSGRINEQFF. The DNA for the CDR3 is TGTGCCAGCAGTGATTGGAGCGGGAGGATAAATGAGCAGTTCTTC.

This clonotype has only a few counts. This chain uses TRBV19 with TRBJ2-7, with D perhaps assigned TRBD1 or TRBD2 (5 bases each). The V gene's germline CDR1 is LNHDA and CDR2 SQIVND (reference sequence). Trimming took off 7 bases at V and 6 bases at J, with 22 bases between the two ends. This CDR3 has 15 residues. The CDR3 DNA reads TGTGCCAGTATTCAGACCGGGACCACACGGGGCGAGCAGTACTTC. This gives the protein CASIQTGTTRGEQYF.

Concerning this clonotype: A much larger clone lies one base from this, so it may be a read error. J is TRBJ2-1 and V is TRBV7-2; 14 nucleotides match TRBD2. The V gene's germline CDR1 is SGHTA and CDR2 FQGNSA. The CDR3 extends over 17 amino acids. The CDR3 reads CASSSAGLAGGKNEQLF. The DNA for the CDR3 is TGTGCCAGCAGCTCCGCTGGACTAGCGGGAGGTAAGAATGAGCAGCTCTTC.

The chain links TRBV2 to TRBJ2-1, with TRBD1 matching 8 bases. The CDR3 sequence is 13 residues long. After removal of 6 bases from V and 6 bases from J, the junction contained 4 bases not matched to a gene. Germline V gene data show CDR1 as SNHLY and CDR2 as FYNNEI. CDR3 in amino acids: CASRSGTGNEQFF. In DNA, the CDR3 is TGTGCCAGCAGGTCCGGGACAGGCAATGAGCAGTTCTTC.

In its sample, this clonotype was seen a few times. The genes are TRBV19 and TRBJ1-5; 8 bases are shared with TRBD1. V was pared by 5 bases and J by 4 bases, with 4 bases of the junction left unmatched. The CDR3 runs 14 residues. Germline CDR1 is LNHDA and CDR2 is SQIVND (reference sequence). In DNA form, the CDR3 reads TGTGCCAGTAGTCGAGGACAGGGAAATCAGCCCCAGCATTTT. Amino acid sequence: CASSRGQGNQPQHF. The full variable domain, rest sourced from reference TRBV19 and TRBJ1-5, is DGGITQSPKYLFRKEGQNVTLSCEQNLNHDAMYWYRQDPGQGLRLIYYSQIVNDFQKGDIAEGYSVSREKKESFPLTVTSAQKNPTAFYLCASSRGQGNQPQHFGDGTRLSIL.

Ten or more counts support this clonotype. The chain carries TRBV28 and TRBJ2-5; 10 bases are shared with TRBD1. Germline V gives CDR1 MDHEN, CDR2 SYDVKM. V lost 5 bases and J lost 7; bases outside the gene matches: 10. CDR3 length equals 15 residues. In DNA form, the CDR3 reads TGTGCCAGCAGTGATCCGGGACAGGGGTTTCGGACCCAGTACTTC. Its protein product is CASSDPGQGFRTQYF.

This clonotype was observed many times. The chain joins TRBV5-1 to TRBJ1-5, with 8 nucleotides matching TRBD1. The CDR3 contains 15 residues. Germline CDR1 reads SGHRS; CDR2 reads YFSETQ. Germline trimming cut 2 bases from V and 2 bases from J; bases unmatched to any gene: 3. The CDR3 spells CASSFETGGNQPQHF. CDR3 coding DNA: TGCGCCAGCAGCTTCGAGACAGGGGGCAATCAGCCCCAGCATTTT.

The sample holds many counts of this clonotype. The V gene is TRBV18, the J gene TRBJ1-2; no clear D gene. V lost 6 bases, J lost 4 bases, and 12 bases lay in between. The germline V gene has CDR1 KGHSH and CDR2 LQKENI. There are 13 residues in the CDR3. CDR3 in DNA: TGTGCCAGCTCGCCCCAAAGTAGCTATGGCTACACCTTC. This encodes CASSPQSSYGYTF.

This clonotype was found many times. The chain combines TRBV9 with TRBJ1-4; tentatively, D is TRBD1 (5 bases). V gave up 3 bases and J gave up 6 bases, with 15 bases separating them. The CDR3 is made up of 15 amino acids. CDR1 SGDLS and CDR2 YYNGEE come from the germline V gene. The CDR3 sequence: CASSGPTVSYEKLFF. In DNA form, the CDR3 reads TGTGCCAGCAGCGGACCGACAGTGTCTTATGAAAAACTGTTTTTT. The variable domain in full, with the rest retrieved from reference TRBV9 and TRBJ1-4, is DSGVTQTPKHLITATGQRVTLRCSPRSGDLSVYWYQQSLDQGLQFLIQYYNGEERAKGNILERFSAQQFPDLHSELNLSSLELGDSALYFCASSGPTVSYEKLFFGSGTQLSVL.

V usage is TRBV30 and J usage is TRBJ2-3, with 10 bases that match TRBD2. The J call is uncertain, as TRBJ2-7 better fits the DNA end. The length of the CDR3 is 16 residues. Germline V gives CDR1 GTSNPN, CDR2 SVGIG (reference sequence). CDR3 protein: CAWSVDGSGRWSEQYF. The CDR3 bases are TGTGCCTGGAGTGTAGATGGTAGCGGGAGGTGGAGCGAGCAGTACTTC.

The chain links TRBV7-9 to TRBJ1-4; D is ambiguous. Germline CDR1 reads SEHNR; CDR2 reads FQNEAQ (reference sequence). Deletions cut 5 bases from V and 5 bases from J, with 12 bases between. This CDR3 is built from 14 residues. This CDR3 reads CASSLLGANEKLFF. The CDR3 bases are TGTGCCAGCAGCCTACTTGGCGCAAATGAAAAACTGTTTTTT.